This is a list of T cell receptor beta chains from one sample in a study of T cell responses to AZD1222 COVID-19 vaccine. Sequenced by immunoSEQ multiplex PCR; TCRdb stores in-frame clones only, minus some. There are 150,000 or so clones in the sample; about nine tenths occur only once, and 1.5% lies in the top ten. This sample comprised peripheral blood, obtained on day 0 of AZD1222 vaccination. The receptors here all came from an adult in good health. The CDR3 runs from the conserved cysteine through the conserved F or W. Expanded clones get a size class; other rows say once, few or many, or leave the size out.

v_gene	abundance	CDR3aa
TRBV6-1	NA	CASSESHRVGEKLFF
TRBV21-1	NA	CASSIAGTEEETQYF
TRBV5-1	NA	CASRSDRDNEKLFF
TRBV7-2	NA	CASSPFRGMNTEAFF
TRBV12-3/TRBV12-4	NA	CASGTRNSPLHF
TRBV5-4	once	CASSRYNTGNTIYF
TRBV12-2	NA	CASLAPGVGNQPQHF
TRBV3-1/TRBV3-2	NA	CASSQDRTANEKLFF
TRBV18	few	CASAGGQGVAQPQHF
TRBV11-1	NA	CASSLGVTRAYEQYF
TRBV12-3/TRBV12-4	NA	CASSLLGKPGYF
TRBV2	NA	CASGGQVYQPQHF
TRBV4-1	NA	CASSQGGSGGSYNEQFF
TRBV28	NA	CASSLWRGNTEAFF
TRBV5-1	NA	CASSVGYRRGSYGYTF
TRBV24-1	NA	CATSFGEDQPQHF
TRBV28	NA	CASSLWGGPNQPQHF
TRBV7-2	NA	CASSMTHPGSVYF
TRBV13	NA	CASSFSGPDTEAFF
TRBV7-6	NA	CASSRTHPPQGETQYF
TRBV6-5	NA	CASITEWGNLEKLFF
TRBV21-1	NA	CASSKGVAGVYEQYF
TRBV6-4	NA	CASRKSPPIDSRLNSPLHF
TRBV5-5	NA	CASSFIANYGYTF
TRBV11-3	few	CASSFGTSGSGANVLTF
TRBV2	NA	CASIGGYTYNSPLHF
TRBV28	NA	CASSPPGRYNEQFF
TRBV5-1	NA	CASSDGQHRTDTQYF
TRBV2	NA	CASSGGKIYGYTF
TRBV6-5	NA	CASKGVHNEQFF
TRBV28	NA	CASSSGNVYEQYF
TRBV7-3	NA	CASSFLPDGELFF
TRBV30	NA	CAWSLVPYEQYF
TRBV7-7	NA	CASSRGQKETQYF
TRBV4-1	NA	CASSQDGTGGYNEQFF
TRBV28	NA	CASSPASQEKLFF
TRBV11-1	NA	CASAIEGGSSTDTQYF
TRBV14	NA	CASSQYGEITSYEQYF
TRBV28	NA	CASSRRREGFF
TRBV5-1	NA	CASSLGTEAFF
TRBV7-6	NA	CASSSRGGGEGTQYF
TRBV5-1	NA	CASSLNWGSRAYGYTF